The 22 T cell receptor beta chains listed next were all sequenced from one sample in a study of cytomegalovirus exposure and HLA in healthy donors. The primer mix had 60 Vbeta and 13 Jbeta primers. The data were produced by immunoSEQ multiplex PCR, yet TCRdb's version contains in-frame clones alone and is incomplete. The table lists around 150,000 clones, around 79% of them singletons, with approximately 2.4% in the top ten. The sample was PBMCs. These receptors were obtained from a middle-aged woman in good health and CMV-seropositive.

The V and J genes are TRBV5-1 and TRBJ2-7; 11 bases map to TRBD1. CDR3 length equals 14 residues. Germline assignment: CDR1 SGHRS and CDR2 YFSETQ. V shed 4 bases and J 6 bases; nucleotides not matched to a gene: 6. CDR3 sequence (DNA): TGCGCCAGCAGCGGACAGGGGGCGACTACCGAGCAGTACTTC. Translated, it gives CASSGQGATTEQYF.

This clone showed up just a few times. This chain joins TRBV2 and TRBJ2-5; D is unresolved. This CDR3 has 13 amino acids. Trimming cost V 8 bases and J 1 base, with 11 bases left between them. Germline V gene lookup returns CDR1 SNHLY and CDR2 FYNNEI. This CDR3 is CASHRSSQETQYF. The CDR3 region has the DNA TGTGCCAGCCACCGGAGCAGCCAAGAGACCCAGTACTTC. The variable domain in full, with the rest retrieved from reference TRBV2 and TRBJ2-5, is EPEVTQTPSHQVTQMGQEVILRCVPISNHLYFYWYRQILGQKVEFLVSFYNNEISEKSEIFDDQFSVERPDGSNFTLKIRSTKLEDSAMYFCASHRSSQETQYFGPGTRLLVL.

This sequence joins TRBV19 and TRBJ1-5, with 7 nucleotides matching TRBD1. The CDR3 consists of 16 residues. Germline V gene lookup returns CDR1 LNHDA and CDR2 SQIVND (reference sequence). V shed 7 bases and J 2 bases; nucleotides not matched to a gene: 11. CDR3 in DNA: TGTGCCAGTACTTACGAGGGGGCTGGCGGCAATCAGCCCCAGCATTTT. Encoded protein: CASTYEGAGGNQPQHF. The full variable domain, its missing parts supplied by reference TRBV19 and TRBJ1-5, is DGGITQSPKYLFRKEGQNVTLSCEQNLNHDAMYWYRQDPGQGLRLIYYSQIVNDFQKGDIAEGYSVSREKKESFPLTVTSAQKNPTAFYLCASTYEGAGGNQPQHFGDGTRLSIL.

The chain is built from TRBV7-2 and TRBJ2-3, with 10 bases fitting TRBD2. The CDR3 length is 17 residues. With V trimmed by 7 bases and J by 6 bases, 16 bases remained unmatched. The germline V gene has CDR1 SGHTA and CDR2 FQGNSA. DNA of the CDR3: TGTGCCAGCACCCAGCTTAGATCCAGCGGGGGGGCCGATACGCAGTATTTT. This gives the protein CASTQLRSSGGADTQYF.

This chain links TRBV7-2 with TRBJ2-5, with TRBD2 identical over 14 bases. CDR3 size: 16 residues. Trimming cost V 5 bases and J 5 bases; bases outside gene matches: 7. The germline gives CDR1 SGHTA, CDR2 FQGNSA. The CDR3 sequence is CASSEGLAGAGETQYF. CDR3 bases: TGTGCCAGCAGCGAGGGACTAGCGGGAGCTGGTGAGACCCAGTACTTC.

The chain links TRBV7-9 to TRBJ1-2; maybe TRBD1 (5 bases). The germline V gene has CDR1 SEHNR and CDR2 FQNEAQ (reference sequence). V lost 6 bases to trimming and J lost 4 bases, with 15 bases between them. The CDR3 is 14 residues long. CDR3 amino acids: CASSQGQGGYGYTF. DNA for the CDR3: TGTGCCAGCAGTCAAGGGCAGGGTGGCTATGGCTACACCTTC.

The genes are TRBV12-5 and TRBJ2-5, with 7 positions matching TRBD1. This CDR3 is built from 16 residues. Germline-derived CDR1 and CDR2 are LGHNT and FRNRAP. With V trimmed by 0 bases and J by 2 bases, 6 bases remained unmatched. CDR3: CASGLVFHRGQETQYF. The CDR3 bases are TGTGCTAGTGGTTTGGTGTTCCACAGGGGACAAGAGACCCAGTACTTC.

The chain has TRBV11-2 and TRBJ2-1, with D perhaps TRBD2 (5 bases). CDR1 is SGHAT and CDR2 is FQNNGV in the germline V gene. The CDR3 is 15 residues long. V lost 5 bases and J lost 0, with 11 bases in between. The CDR3 spells CASSLAPSSYNEQFF. The CDR3 DNA is TGTGCCAGCAGCCTAGCCCCGAGCTCCTACAATGAGCAGTTCTTC.

This chain joins TRBV7-6 and TRBJ1-1; 7 positions match TRBD1. The CDR3 has 15 amino acids. Germline V gene sequence: CDR1 SGHVS, CDR2 FNYEAQ. V lost 5 bases and J lost 1; bases outside the gene matches: 7. The CDR3 loop reads CASSLDRVGNTEAFF. CDR3 in DNA: TGTGCCAGCAGCCTCGACAGGGTTGGGAACACTGAAGCTTTCTTT.

This clone showed up just a few times. The genes are TRBV6-5 and TRBJ1-2, with 9 bases matching TRBD1. Germline CDR1 MNHEY, CDR2 SVGAGI. The CDR3 covers 14 residues. With 4 bases clipped from V and 8 bases from J, the junction kept 8 bases outside the gene matches. CDR3 loop: CASSFTGGLGGYTF. The CDR3 DNA follows: TGTGCCAGCAGTTTTACAGGGGGCTTAGGCGGCTACACCTTC.

The chain couples TRBV29-1 to TRBJ2-5, with D perhaps matching TRBD1 (5 bases). The CDR3 consists of 13 residues. The V end was cut by 3 bases, the J end by 4 bases, with 12 bases between. The V gene's germline CDR1 is SQVTM and CDR2 ANQGSEA. CDR3 nucleotides: TGCAGCGTTGACGCAGGGTCCGGAGAGACCCAGTACTTC. Amino acid sequence: CSVDAGSGETQYF.

The chain employs TRBV30 and TRBJ2-5; tentative D call: TRBD2 (6 bases). V lost 0 bases and J 5 bases, leaving 13 bases between the germline ends. CDR1 is GTSNPN, CDR2 SVGIG, per germline (reference sequence). The CDR3 contains 14 residues. The CDR3 DNA sequence: TGTGCCTGGAGTGTGGCGGCCCGGGGGGAGACCCAGTACTTC. Amino acid sequence: CAWSVAARGETQYF.

The chain uses TRBV25-1 and TRBJ2-2; D possibly corresponds to TRBD1 (6 bases). This CDR3 comprises 18 residues. CDR1 is MGHDK and CDR2 is SYGVNS in the germline V gene. The V gene lost 3 bases and the J gene lost 2 bases, with 19 bases spanning the gap. The CDR3 region is CASSDPTGQWDNTGELFF. The CDR3 region has the DNA TGTGCCAGCAGTGACCCGACCGGACAGTGGGATAACACCGGGGAGCTGTTTTTT.

This sequence joins TRBV27 and TRBJ2-2; no reliable D call. The germline CDR1 and CDR2 sequences are MNHEY and SMNVEV (reference sequence). The V end lost 6 bases, the J end lost 5 bases, and 10 bases lay between the germline ends. The CDR3 loop spans 13 amino acids. The CDR3 region has the DNA TGTGCCAGCAGCCTAAGCTATACCGGGGAGCTGTTTTTT. Protein: CASSLSYTGELFF.

Note on this clone: At the DNA level, this CDR3 is encoded by other sequences in the same sample as well. The chain links TRBV28 to TRBJ2-7, with TRBD1 matching 8 bases. V gave up 3 bases and J gave up 2 bases; unmatched junction bases: 6. Germline loops: CDR1 MDHEN, CDR2 SYDVKM. CDR3 length: 15 residues. In DNA, the CDR3 is TGTGCCAGCAGTTTTGCCGGGACAGGAGCCTACGAGCAGTACTTC. Its translation: CASSFAGTGAYEQYF.

The genes are TRBV6-1 and TRBJ2-2, with 9 bases that match TRBD1. CDR3 length: 18 residues. The V and J ends lost 0 bases and 5 bases, in that order; junction bases with no gene match: 10. Germline V gene sequence: CDR1 MNHNS, CDR2 SASEGT. The chain's CDR3 is CASSEARRDRDLTGELFF. The CDR3 region has the DNA TGTGCCAGCAGTGAAGCCCGGCGGGACAGGGATCTTACCGGGGAGCTGTTTTTT.

The chain has TRBV7-2 and TRBJ2-5; possibly TRBD1 for D (5 bases). CDR1 and CDR2 (germline): SGHTA, FQGNSA. There are 14 residues in the CDR3. The V end lost 4 bases, the J end lost 0 bases, and 9 bases lay between the germline ends. The CDR3 is CASSYAGYQETQYF. CDR3 coding DNA: TGTGCCAGCAGCTATGCAGGGTACCAAGAGACCCAGTACTTC. Full variable domain (remainder filled in from reference TRBV7-2 and TRBJ2-5): GAGVSQSPSNKVTEKGKDVELRCDPISGHTALYWYRQSLGQGLEFLIYFQGNSAPDKSGLPSDRFSAERTGGSVSTLTIQRTQQEDSAVYLCASSYAGYQETQYFGPGTRLLVL.

This chain joins TRBV6-5 and TRBJ1-2; 8 bases line up with TRBD1. The CDR3 is 11 amino acids. J lost 10 bases, V lost 5 bases, and 3 bases had no gene match. The V gene's germline CDR1 is MNHEY and CDR2 SVGAGI. CDR3 DNA: TGTGCCAGCAGTGGACAGGGAACCTACACCTTC. Encoded protein: CASSGQGTYTF.

The V and J genes are TRBV9 and TRBJ2-4, with 8 bases that match TRBD1. Germline V gene data show CDR1 as SGDLS and CDR2 as YYNGEE. The CDR3 covers 13 residues. The trim removed 4 bases at V and 7 bases at J, leaving 4 bases unmatched. The CDR3 is CASSRGQENIQYF. CDR3 bases: TGTGCCAGCAGCAGGGGACAGGAGAACATTCAGTACTTC.

The chain recombines TRBV7-2 with TRBJ1-2, with D unclear. This CDR3 is 14 amino acids long. Germline assignment: CDR1 SGHTA and CDR2 FQGNSA. The ends were cut back, 2 bases at V and 4 bases at J, with 11 bases in the middle. CDR3 residues: CASSLQESRYGYTF. In DNA, the CDR3 is TGTGCCAGCAGCTTACAGGAAAGTCGCTATGGCTACACCTTC.

The J gene is TRBJ2-1, the V gene TRBV2, with D tentatively TRBD2 (7 bases). The germline V gene has CDR1 SNHLY and CDR2 FYNNEI. The CDR3 runs 21 residues. Trimming cost V 6 bases and J 9 bases, with 39 bases left between them. The CDR3, as DNA: TGTGCCAGCAGCCCGGGGTGGGGGGGGGCCGAGCGAGCATATAGTGGCAGTGAGCAGTTCTTC. Protein product: CASSPGWGGAERAYSGSEQFF.

The J gene is TRBJ2-7, the V gene TRBV10-3; a possible D gene is TRBD1 (10 bases). The CDR3 covers 17 residues. V shed 0 bases and J shed 4 bases, with 19 bases lying between them. CDR1 and CDR2 (germline): ENHRY, SYGVKD. CDR3 residues: CAISESRGGQGIYEQYF. In DNA form, the CDR3 reads TGTGCCATCAGTGAGTCGCGGGGGGGACAGGGGATTTACGAGCAGTACTTC.